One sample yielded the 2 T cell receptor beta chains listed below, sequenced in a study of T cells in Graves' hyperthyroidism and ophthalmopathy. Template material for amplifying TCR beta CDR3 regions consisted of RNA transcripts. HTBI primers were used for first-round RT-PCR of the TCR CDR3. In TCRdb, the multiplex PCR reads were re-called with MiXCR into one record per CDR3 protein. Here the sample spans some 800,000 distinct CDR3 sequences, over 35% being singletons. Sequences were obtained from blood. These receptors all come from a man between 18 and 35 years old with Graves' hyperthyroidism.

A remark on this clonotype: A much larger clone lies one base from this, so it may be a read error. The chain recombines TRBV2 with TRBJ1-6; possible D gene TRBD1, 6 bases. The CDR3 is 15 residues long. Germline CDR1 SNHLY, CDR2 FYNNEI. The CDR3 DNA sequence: TGTGCCAGCAGAACGGGTACAGGGCGGGGTTCACTCCTCCACTTT. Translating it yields CASRTGTGRGSLLHF.

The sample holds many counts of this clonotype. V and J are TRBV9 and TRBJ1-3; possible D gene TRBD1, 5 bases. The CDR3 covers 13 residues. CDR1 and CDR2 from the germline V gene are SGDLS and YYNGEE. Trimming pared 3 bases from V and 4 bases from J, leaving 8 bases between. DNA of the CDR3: TGTGCCAGCAGCGACCACAGGGGAAACACCATATATTTT. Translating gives CASSDHRGNTIYF. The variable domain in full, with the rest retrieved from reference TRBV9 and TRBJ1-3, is DSGVTQTPKHLITATGQRVTLRCSPRSGDLSVYWYQQSLDQGLQFLIQYYNGEERAKGNILERFSAQQFPDLHSELNLSSLELGDSALYFCASSDHRGNTIYFGEGSWLTVV.